One T cell receptor (beta chain) is described in this entry. The clone's antigen remains unknown. No qualities accompany the bases; no much larger clone lies one base away. Trimming costs V 6 bases and J 3 bases, and their ends lie 11 bases apart. Based on the germline V gene, the CDR1 and CDR2 sequences are SGHTA and FQGNSA. The CDR3 numbers 13 residues from cysteine through phenylalanine. Only the CDR3 DNA stays, 39 bases, in frame from base 1. The entry originates in a study of blood T cell repertoires in COVID-19 (dated by TCRdb to the early 2020s). With respect to the entire study: Samples covering the acute and convalescent phases of COVID-19 were provided by collaborators in the United States, Italy and Spain. The samples were drawn from the first 160 participants of the ongoing ImmuneRACE study and from 1,254 subjects provided by 6 global collaborators. Where available, HLA class I and class II types were taken from metadata supplied by the sample provider and were not determined by assay-based typing. The prospective study material was composed of cDNA or gDNA derived from T cells, B-cell-depleted T cells, or PBMCs. A de-identified subject ID, COVID-19 status, age in years and sex were almost always included in the sample metadata. A freely available public database, intended as a resource for researchers studying the immune response to SARS-CoV-2, is where the repertoires were released. Deeply sampled blood TCRbeta repertoires from subjects exposed to, actively infected with, or recovered from COVID-19 were included in the dataset. General study outcomes and caveats: How much clinical and demographic metadata was included differed by source and by participant, and the metadata was provided uncurated.

TCRbeta CDR3 regions were amplified from genomic DNA by means of the immunoSEQ Assay, a bias-controlled multiplex PCR. The paper's processing steps were these. The number of nucleated cells in each sample was estimated from the amplification of reference gene primers within the assay. To quantify the absolute abundance of each unique TCRbeta CDR3 rearrangement, sequence reads were collapsed and filtered. For each sample, productive Simpson clonality was calculated as the square root of Simpson's diversity index across productive rearrangements. In TCRdb, the immuneACCESS table is reduced to in-frame sequences with V and J assigned. These tables do not hold every clone; where another copy was compared, an unresolved V gene accounts for under half, and the others remain unexplained. That table furnishes V, J and clone size, whereas the DNA furnished D and trimming. The sample contains over 200,000 clones, roughly 94% of them found a single time. The leading ten clones occupy around 1.2% of the sample.

The collaborating institutions used their own protocols to collect whole blood in K2EDTA tubes. For TCRbeta analysis, collaborators shipped samples in one of three forms: frozen whole blood, isolated PBMCs, or DNA extracted from either of those sample types. The sample taken for sequencing was peripheral blood. This clonotype originated in a man in his thirties or forties with acute or convalescent COVID-19. Here the chain combines TRBV7-2 and TRBJ1-1; a tentative D call is TRBD1 (5 bases match). The sequence in DNA is TGTGCCAGCAGGGAAACAGGCTACACTGAAGCTTTCTTT. Its product reads: CASRETGYTEAFF.